The 24 T cell receptor beta chains listed next were all sequenced from one sample in a study of control samples from healthy donors and cancer patients (dated by TCRdb to 2019 to 2021). To prepare the library, the immunoSEQ multiplex PCR assay was applied. TCRdb took over this immuneACCESS table, retaining in-frame rearrangements with V and J assigned. Such tables are incomplete; in checked studies, under half of the missing clones stem from an unresolved V gene, and the remainder is unexplained. This sample has 100,000 to 150,000 clones in its table, and 92% of those were observed once. The ten top clones hold roughly 6% of the sample. The sequencing input was blood. The receptor source for this set is a man aged 18 to 35 in good health.

The chain recombines TRBV12-3 or TRBV12-4 with TRBJ2-7, with 12 nucleotides matching TRBD2. This CDR3 region has 13 residues. V was pared by 6 bases and J by 6 bases, with 3 bases of the junction left unmatched. The chain's CDR3 is CASRLAGGTEQYF. The CDR3 nucleotides are TGTGCCAGCAGACTAGCGGGGGGTACCGAGCAGTACTTC.

This rearrangement joins TRBV7-2 to TRBJ2-7, with D perhaps matching TRBD1 (6 bases). V lost 4 bases to trimming and J lost 3 bases, with 13 bases between them. The CDR3 totals 14 residues. CDR1 is SGHTA, CDR2 FQGNSA, per germline. In nucleotides, the CDR3 is TGTGCCAGCAGCTCGATCAGGGGCGACTACGAGCAGTACTTC. The encoded protein is CASSSIRGDYEQYF.

The chain has TRBV11-2 and TRBJ2-7; 9 bases align to TRBD2. Germline CDR1 and CDR2: SGHAT and FQNNGV. Losses at the gene ends were 1 base for V and 0 bases for J; bases not matched to a gene: 13. The CDR3 runs 19 residues. The CDR3 DNA sequence: TGTGCCAGCAGCTTAGTCTCGTTTTTGCGGGGGGGGAGCTCCTACGAGCAGTACTTC. Residues: CASSLVSFLRGGSSYEQYF.

The V and J genes are TRBV2 and TRBJ1-4, with TRBD1 as a possible D gene (6 bases). The CDR3 consists of 14 residues. Germline CDR1 is SNHLY and CDR2 is FYNNEI. The V gene lost 10 bases and the J gene lost 6 bases, with 18 bases spanning the gap. CDR3 sequence reads: CANTKQGGDEKLFF. The DNA of the CDR3 is TGTGCCAACACGAAACAGGGAGGGGATGAAAAACTGTTTTTT.

V is TRBV7-7 and J is TRBJ1-1; D gene uncertain. Per germline, CDR1 SSHAT and CDR2 FNYEAQ (reference sequence). CDR3 length: 13 amino acids. Between the trimmed V and J ends, which lost 1 base and 0 bases, there was a span of 3 bases. The CDR3 DNA reads TGTGCCAGCAGCTTAGAACTGAACACTGAAGCTTTCTTT. It translates to CASSLELNTEAFF.

The chain uses TRBV25-1 and TRBJ1-1, with 7 positions matching TRBD1. Trimming took 1 base from V and 13 from J; bases not matched to a gene: 12. Germline assignment: CDR1 MGHDK and CDR2 SYGVNS. The CDR3 is 14 residues long. CDR3 DNA: TGTGCCAGCAGTGAATCGTCCCAGGGGGGCGCGGATTTCTTT. This sequence encodes CASSESSQGGADFF. Together with reference TRBV25-1 and TRBJ1-1, the CDR3 gives the full variable domain: EADIYQTPRYLVIGTGKKITLECSQTMGHDKMYWYQQDPGMELHLIHYSYGVNSTEKGDLSSESTVSRIRTEHFPLTLESARPSHTSQYLCASSESSQGGADFFGQGTRLTVV.

The CDR3 spells CASSYTSGGPQETQYF. The CDR3 DNA follows: TGTGCCAGCAGTTACACGAGCGGGGGGCCCCAAGAGACCCAGTACTTC. The chain has TRBV6-2 or TRBV6-3 and TRBJ2-5, with 9 bases that match TRBD2. Germline CDR1 reads MNHEY; CDR2 reads SVGEGT. Trimming removed 2 bases from V and 1 base from J; junction bases left unmatched: 5. The CDR3 loop spans 16 amino acids.

This chain links TRBV5-5 with TRBJ2-1; D remains unclear. Trimming shortened V by 0 bases and J by 5 bases, and 9 bases separated the two germline ends. Germline V gives CDR1 SGHKS, CDR2 YYEKEE (reference sequence). CDR3 length: 14 amino acids. CDR3 loop: CASSLEWVNNEQFF. The CDR3 nucleotides are TGTGCCAGCAGCTTGGAGTGGGTGAACAATGAGCAGTTCTTC.

The chain is built from TRBV5-4 and TRBJ2-2, with TRBD1 identical over 10 bases. Germline V gives CDR1 SGHNT, CDR2 YYREEE (reference sequence). The CDR3 contains 19 residues. V was clipped by 4 bases and J by 3 bases; unmatched bases: 15. CDR3: CASSPMPLLGQGDTGELFF. The CDR3 coding sequence is TGTGCCAGCAGCCCTATGCCCTTATTAGGACAGGGGGACACCGGGGAGCTGTTTTTT.

The rearrangement links TRBV2 to TRBJ2-3, with TRBD2 identical over 12 bases. The CDR3 consists of 16 residues. Trimming at V came to 6 bases and at J to 3 bases, leaving 7 bases not matched to a gene. Germline V lookup: CDR1 SNHLY, CDR2 FYNNEI. Here the CDR3 DNA reads TGTGCCAGCAGCGGCGCTAGCGGGGGGGCAACAGATACGCAGTATTTT. Its translation: CASSGASGGATDTQYF.

The rearrangement links TRBV6-4 to TRBJ2-2; D uncertain. The V end lost 8 bases, the J end lost 0 bases, and 10 bases lay between the germline ends. CDR3 size: 14 residues. Per the germline V gene, CDR1 is MRHNA and CDR2 is SNTAGT. The CDR3 protein is CASRLLANTGELFF. CDR3 coding DNA: TGTGCCAGCCGCCTGTTGGCGAACACCGGGGAGCTGTTTTTT.

This clone showed up just once. The gene calls are TRBV7-9 and TRBJ1-2; a possible D gene is TRBD1 (5 bases). The CDR3 sequence is 16 residues long. Germline V gene sequence: CDR1 SEHNR, CDR2 FQNEAQ (reference sequence). V gave up 4 bases and J gave up 7 bases, with 22 bases separating them. The CDR3 DNA reads TGTGCCAGCAGCTCCGGGTTTCGAAACTATAGGGGTGGCTACACCTTC. Residues: CASSSGFRNYRGGYTF.

The rearrangement uses TRBV18 and TRBJ1-5; D unresolved. The CDR3 length is 13 residues. Germline V gene sequence: CDR1 KGHSH, CDR2 LQKENI. Trimming stripped 6 bases from V and 7 bases from J, with 13 bases between. The CDR3 nucleotides are TGTGCCAGCTCGCGGACCTTCGGACAGCCCCAGCATTTT. It codes for CASSRTFGQPQHF. Supplemented by reference TRBV18 and TRBJ1-5, the full variable domain reads NAGVMQNPRHLVRRRGQEARLRCSPMKGHSHVYWYRQLPEEGLKFMVYLQKENIIDESGMPKERFSAEFPKEGPSILRIQQVVRGDSAAYFCASSRTFGQPQHFGDGTRLSIL.

This clone was found once. V and J are TRBV19 and TRBJ2-3; weak D call: TRBD2 (7 bases). With 1 base removed from V and 6 bases from J, the gap between germline ends came to 23 bases. The germline CDR1 and CDR2 sequences are LNHDA and SQIVND (reference sequence). This CDR3 is 18 amino acids long. The CDR3 reads CASSIGSLGGRDGDTQYF. The DNA for the CDR3 is TGTGCCAGTAGTATAGGCTCGTTGGGGGGGCGCGACGGGGATACGCAGTATTTT.

The chain carries TRBV24-1 and TRBJ1-4; D is undetermined. Per the germline V gene, CDR1 is KGHDR and CDR2 is SFDVKD. Trimming took off 8 bases at V and 6 bases at J, with 15 bases between the two ends. This CDR3 region has 14 residues. CDR3 nucleotide sequence: TGTGCCACCACCGAGATTCAAAATGATGAAAAACTGTTTTTT. It specifies CATTEIQNDEKLFF.

In its sample, this clone was seen once. This chain links TRBV14 with TRBJ2-5, with unresolved D. Germline CDR1 reads SGHDN; CDR2 reads FVKESK. Trimming took 0 bases from V and 2 from J, leaving 10 bases between them. This CDR3 contains 15 residues. The CDR3 region is CASSQEVVIQETQYF. The CDR3 DNA sequence: TGTGCCAGCAGCCAAGAGGTCGTAATTCAAGAGACCCAGTACTTC.

The V call is TRBV19, the J call TRBJ1-5, with 11 bases that match TRBD1. V trimming: 8 bases; J trimming: 5 bases; junction bases outside the gene matches: 2. Per the germline V gene, CDR1 is LNHDA and CDR2 is SQIVND (reference sequence). The length of the CDR3 is 13 residues. The CDR3 protein is CASLDRGHQPQHF. In DNA form, the CDR3 reads TGTGCCAGTTTGGACAGGGGGCATCAGCCCCAGCATTTT.

This chain connects TRBV10-3 to TRBJ2-1; TRBD2 matches at 10 bases. There are 18 residues in the CDR3. In germline, CDR1 is ENHRY, CDR2 SYGVKD. J gave up 1 base and V 11 bases, and 17 bases lay outside the gene matches. CDR3 sequence: CAAQPASGGHGSYNEQFF. The CDR3 nucleotides read TGTGCCGCACAACCGGCTAGCGGGGGTCACGGGTCCTACAATGAGCAGTTCTTC.

CDR3 sequence reads: CASNTEGFMNTEAFF. CDR3 nucleotide sequence: TGTGCCAGCAACACGGAGGGGTTCATGAACACTGAAGCTTTCTTT. This chain connects TRBV19 to TRBJ1-1, with D possibly TRBD1 on 5 matching bases. Germline assignment: CDR1 LNHDA and CDR2 SQIVND (reference sequence). The CDR3 has 15 amino acids. V lost 9 bases, J lost 0 bases, and 17 bases lay in between.

The rearrangement links TRBV11-2 to TRBJ2-3; D remains unclear. V lost 5 bases, J lost 4 bases, and 16 bases lay in between. The CDR3 length is 15 residues. Looked up from germline, CDR1 is SGHAT and CDR2 is FQNNGV. CDR3 region: CASSRTLNRADTQYF. CDR3 sequence (DNA): TGTGCCAGCAGCCGCACCCTAAACCGGGCAGATACGCAGTATTTT.

The chain employs TRBV19 and TRBJ2-7; 9 nucleotides line up with TRBD1. The V gene end was trimmed by 7 bases and the J gene end by 5 bases; junction bases not matched to a gene: 15. Germline CDR1 reads LNHDA; CDR2 reads SQIVND (reference sequence). CDR3 length: 16 residues. CDR3 bases: TGTGCCAGTACCACCGGGGTAGGGACAGGGAAGCACGAGCAGTACTTC. It codes for CASTTGVGTGKHEQYF.

V usage is TRBV19 and J usage is TRBJ2-4, with TRBD2 identical over 7 bases. The CDR3 covers 13 residues. Unmatched junction bases numbered 5, after V lost 5 bases and J lost 7 bases. From germline, CDR1 is LNHDA and CDR2 SQIVND (reference sequence). In DNA, the CDR3 is TGTGCCAGTAGTGGGGAGGGGTCGAACATTCAGTACTTC. Translated, it gives CASSGEGSNIQYF.

The chain employs TRBV2 and TRBJ1-1; unclear D gene. With 2 bases removed from V and 2 bases from J, the gap between germline ends came to 6 bases. CDR3 length: 13 residues. Germline assignment: CDR1 SNHLY and CDR2 FYNNEI. For the CDR3, the DNA is TGTGCCAGCAGTGAATCAATAAACACTGAAGCTTTCTTT. Translating gives CASSESINTEAFF.

The V gene is TRBV7-2, the J gene TRBJ2-7; TRBD1 aligns across 7 bases. The CDR3 spans 14 residues. Germline V lookup: CDR1 SGHTA, CDR2 FQGNSA. V dropped 1 base and J dropped 6; count of bases not matched to a gene: 6. The CDR3 here is CASSLVGQLTEQYF. CDR3 nucleotide sequence: TGTGCCAGCAGCTTAGTGGGACAGTTAACCGAGCAGTACTTC.